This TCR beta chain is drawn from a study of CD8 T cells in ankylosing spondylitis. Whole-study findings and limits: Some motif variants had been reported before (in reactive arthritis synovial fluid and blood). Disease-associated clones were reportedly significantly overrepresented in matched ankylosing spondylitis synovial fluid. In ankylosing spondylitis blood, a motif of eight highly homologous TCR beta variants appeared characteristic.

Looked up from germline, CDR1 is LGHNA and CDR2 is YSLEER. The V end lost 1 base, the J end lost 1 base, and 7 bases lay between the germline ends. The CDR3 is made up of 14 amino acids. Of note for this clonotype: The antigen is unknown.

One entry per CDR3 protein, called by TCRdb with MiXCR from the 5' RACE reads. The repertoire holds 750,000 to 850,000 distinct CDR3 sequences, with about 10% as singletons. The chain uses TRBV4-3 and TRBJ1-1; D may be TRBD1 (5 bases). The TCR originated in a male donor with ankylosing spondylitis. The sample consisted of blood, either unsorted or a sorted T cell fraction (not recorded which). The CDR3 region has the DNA TGCGCCAGCAGCCAAGGACAGAGGAACACTGAAGCTTTCTTT. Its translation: CASSQGQRNTEAFF.